The clone carrying this TCR beta chain was recorded at least ten times. Antigen unknown. In the library, individual cDNA molecules carried attached unique molecular identifiers. MiXCR, run by TCRdb on the 5' RACE reads, gives a single entry per CDR3 protein. The sample lists roughly 56,000 distinct CDR3 sequences, roughly a tenth occurring once. The CDR3 is 17 amino acids. V shed 5 bases and J 6 bases; nucleotides not matched to a gene: 11. CDR1 is SGHVS, CDR2 FQNEAQ, per germline. This entry is derived from a study of early T cells in non-severe SARS-CoV-2 infection. Study as a whole: Sequencing of unsorted whole blood was done on bulk RNA, leaving chains unpaired.

General study findings and limits: The study's VDJdb matching favored anti-spike CD8 responses and missed private and CD4 specificities.

V gene TRBV7-8 combines with J gene TRBJ2-1; TRBD1 agrees at 12 bases. The sample was whole blood. The clonotype comes from an adult who was a healthcare worker with PCR-confirmed SARS-CoV-2 infection or an uninfected control (not recorded which). The CDR3 here is CASSRVGQGALGNEQFF. The DNA of the CDR3 is TGTGCCAGCAGCCGAGTGGGACAGGGGGCATTAGGCAATGAGCAGTTCTTC. Combining the CDR3 with reference TRBV7-8 and TRBJ2-1 gives the whole variable domain GAGVSQSPRYKVAKRGQDVALRCDPISGHVSLFWYQQALGQGPEFLTYFQNEAQLDKSGLPSDRFFAERPEGSVSTLKIQRTQQEDSAVYLCASSRVGQGALGNEQFFGPGTRLTVL.